This TCR beta chain is drawn from a study of blood T cells in healthy people across ages. Overall study context: Capture via template switching afforded approximately one barcoded beta molecule per two T cells. Findings of the study overall: Estimated diversity across one million T cells was deemed an underestimate. With age, beta diversity per million T cells declined roughly linearly, significantly by over 35.

CDR3 length: 15 amino acids. Germline V gene data show CDR1 as SGHRS and CDR2 as YFSETQ. Next came a second PCR, run for roughly 6 to 11 cycles, which used a sample-barcoded 5' primer along with a J-beta primer mix. Each cDNA molecule was tagged by a template-switch adaptor with 12 random nucleotides. Via MiXCR, TCRdb re-called the 5' RACE reads, giving one row per CDR3 protein. Among 1.4 million or so distinct CDR3 sequences listed, approximately 43% were seen once. This clonotype has at least ten counts. Its cognate antigen is unknown. One junction end does not reproduce the germline sequence, and a read error may be involved.

Material: blood. The chain recombines TRBV5-1 with TRBJ2-1, with D perhaps TRBD1 or TRBD2 (6 bases each). The TCR sequence derives from a woman between 18 and 30 years old in good health. In nucleotides, the CDR3 is TGTGCCAGCAGTTTGGAGGGGGTTTCCTACAATGAGCAGTTCTTC. Translating it yields CASSLEGVSYNEQFF.